Listed below are T cell receptor beta chains from one sample, sequenced in a study of blood T cell repertoires in COVID-19. Measured with immunoSEQ multiplex PCR; TCRdb has only the in-frame clones, and not every one. The sample has 150,000 to 200,000 clones; 88% are singletons. What was sequenced was PBMCs or T cells enriched from blood (not recorded which). These receptors were collected from a woman under 30 who had recovered from COVID-19. Each CDR3 is given with its conserved first and last residue. Each record gives: CDR3 protein, CDR3 DNA, J gene, D gene, V gene, clone size. The D gene is left open where the match is weak. Size tells how often a clone was seen (once, few, many) or the class of an expanded clone, and some rows leave it out.

cdr3_aa: CSASGRAAEQFF
cdr3_nt: TGCAGTGCTAGTGGGAGGGCCGCTGAGCAGTTCTTC
j_call: TRBJ2-1
d_call: TRBD2
v_call: TRBV20-1
clone_size: NA

cdr3_aa: CASILTADYQSDGDTQYF
cdr3_nt: TGTGCCAGCATCTTGACGGCGGACTACCAGAGTGACGGAGATACGCAGTATTTT
j_call: TRBJ2-3
d_call: NA
v_call: TRBV28
clone_size: NA

cdr3_aa: CASKGARSDTEAFF
cdr3_nt: TGTGCCAGCAAGGGGGCTCGGTCGGACACTGAAGCTTTCTTT
j_call: TRBJ1-1
d_call: TRBD1
v_call: TRBV6-5
clone_size: NA

cdr3_aa: CASSQSGRASGRAEETQYF
cdr3_nt: TGCGCCAGCAGCCAATCAGGGAGGGCTAGCGGGAGGGCCGAGGAGACCCAGTACTTC
j_call: TRBJ2-5
d_call: TRBD2
v_call: TRBV4-1
clone_size: NA

cdr3_aa: CASSLGQGAMTEAFF
cdr3_nt: TGCGCCAGCAGCTTGGGGCAGGGGGCAATGACTGAAGCTTTCTTT
j_call: TRBJ1-1
d_call: TRBD1
v_call: TRBV5-1
clone_size: NA

cdr3_aa: CASTAHTGPQGGYTF
cdr3_nt: TGTGCCAGTACCGCCCACACAGGGCCCCAGGGAGGCTACACCTTC
j_call: TRBJ1-2
d_call: NA
v_call: TRBV19
clone_size: NA

cdr3_aa: CAISSSTVNTEAFF
cdr3_nt: TGTGCCATCAGCTCTTCTACAGTGAACACTGAAGCTTTCTTT
j_call: TRBJ1-1
d_call: NA
v_call: TRBV10-3
clone_size: NA

cdr3_aa: CASSSLRGWGHKNGYTF
cdr3_nt: TGTGCCAGCAGCTCACTTAGAGGCTGGGGACACAAAAATGGCTACACCTTC
j_call: TRBJ1-2
d_call: NA
v_call: TRBV7-6
clone_size: NA

cdr3_aa: CASSAGTGYEQYF
cdr3_nt: TGTGCCAGTAGCGCCGGGACAGGTTACGAGCAGTACTTC
j_call: TRBJ2-7
d_call: TRBD1
v_call: TRBV19
clone_size: NA

cdr3_aa: CASSLTSGSGSHEQFF
cdr3_nt: TGTGCCAGCAGCTTGACTAGCGGGAGCGGGTCACATGAGCAGTTCTTC
j_call: TRBJ2-1
d_call: TRBD2
v_call: TRBV11-2
clone_size: NA

cdr3_aa: CAWEGWIVTNEKLFF
cdr3_nt: TGCGCTTGGGAGGGGTGGATTGTGACTAATGAAAAACTGTTTTTT
j_call: TRBJ1-4
d_call: NA
v_call: TRBV23-1
clone_size: NA

cdr3_aa: CASSPRPDRELWGNTEAFF
cdr3_nt: TGTGCCAGCAGCCCGCGTCCGGACAGGGAGTTATGGGGGAACACTGAAGCTTTCTTT
j_call: TRBJ1-1
d_call: TRBD1
v_call: TRBV5-4
clone_size: NA

cdr3_aa: CASRAWVAGGPRDEQYF
cdr3_nt: TGTGCCAGCAGGGCATGGGTGGCGGGAGGGCCTCGGGACGAGCAGTACTTC
j_call: TRBJ2-7
d_call: TRBD2
v_call: TRBV11-2
clone_size: NA

cdr3_aa: CASSLSLDATQYF
cdr3_nt: TGCGCCAGCAGCTTGTCACTAGATGCTACGCAGTATTTT
j_call: TRBJ2-3
d_call: NA
v_call: TRBV5-1
clone_size: NA

cdr3_aa: CASSESEVSQPQHF
cdr3_nt: TGTGCCAGCAGTGAGAGCGAAGTTAGTCAGCCCCAGCATTTT
j_call: TRBJ1-5
d_call: NA
v_call: TRBV6-4
clone_size: NA

cdr3_aa: CASSYSGINEQFF
cdr3_nt: TGTGCCAGCAGTTACAGCGGGATAAATGAGCAGTTCTTC
j_call: TRBJ2-1
d_call: TRBD2
v_call: TRBV27
clone_size: once

cdr3_aa: CATENRDYTEAFF
cdr3_nt: TGTGCCACAGAAAACAGGGATTATACTGAAGCTTTCTTT
j_call: TRBJ1-1
d_call: NA
v_call: TRBV19
clone_size: NA

cdr3_aa: CASSQASTDTQYF
cdr3_nt: TGCGCCAGCAGCCAAGCAAGCACAGATACGCAGTATTTT
j_call: TRBJ2-3
d_call: NA
v_call: TRBV4-1
clone_size: NA

cdr3_aa: CASSASTGRVQYF
cdr3_nt: TGTGCCAGCAGTGCGTCGACAGGGAGAGTGCAGTATTTT
j_call: TRBJ2-3
d_call: TRBD1
v_call: TRBV2
clone_size: few

cdr3_aa: CASSPTEPNYGYTF
cdr3_nt: TGTGCCAGCTCACCGACAGAGCCTAACTATGGCTACACCTTC
j_call: TRBJ1-2
d_call: NA
v_call: TRBV18
clone_size: NA